These 8 T cell receptor beta chains share one sample of origin, sequenced in a study of cytomegalovirus exposure and HLA in healthy donors. The PCR was carried out with 60 Vbeta primers and 13 Jbeta primers. Assay: immunoSEQ multiplex PCR; the TCRdb copy retains only in-frame clones and omits some. The sample shows 75,000 to 100,000 clones, under 85% of them seen only once. Sequencing was carried out using PBMCs. These receptors came from a woman aged 70-85 years in good health and CMV-seropositive.

The V and J genes are TRBV2 and TRBJ1-6; 7 bases align to TRBD1. J lost 4 bases, V lost 6 bases, and 9 bases had no gene match. Per the germline V gene, CDR1 is SNHLY and CDR2 is FYNNEI. CDR3 length equals 16 residues. CDR3: CASSFYRGIYNSPLHF. The CDR3 DNA reads TGTGCCAGCAGCTTTTACAGGGGTATTTATAATTCACCCCTCCACTTT.

This sequence joins TRBV7-9 and TRBJ2-7; 8 bases fit TRBD1. Unmatched junction bases numbered 10, after V lost 5 bases and J lost 4 bases. Germline CDR1 SEHNR, CDR2 FQNEAQ (reference sequence). This CDR3 has 15 residues. The CDR3 nucleotides are TGTGCCAGCAGCCCGGGACAGGAGCTTCGTTACGAGCAGTACTTC. It specifies CASSPGQELRYEQYF.

A single count supports this clone. The chain has TRBV5-8 and TRBJ1-5; tentatively, D is TRBD1 (6 bases). Trimming stripped 1 base from V and 1 base from J, with 12 bases between. The CDR3 is 16 residues long. The germline CDR1 and CDR2 sequences are SGHTS and YDEGEE. The CDR3 is CASSLMGGASNQPQHF. The CDR3 DNA sequence: TGTGCCAGCAGCTTGATGGGGGGGGCAAGCAATCAGCCCCAGCATTTT.

The rearrangement uses TRBV28 and TRBJ2-7, with D perhaps matching TRBD1 (5 bases). Trimming left V 6 bases short and J 4 bases short, with 10 bases between. Germline V lookup: CDR1 MDHEN, CDR2 SYDVKM. The CDR3 extends over 12 amino acids. The CDR3 loop is CASRPDSYEQYF. The CDR3 nucleotides read TGTGCCAGCAGGCCTGACAGTTACGAGCAGTACTTC.

The rearrangement links TRBV29-1 to TRBJ2-3; 9 bases fit TRBD2. This CDR3 is 15 amino acids long. With V trimmed by 6 bases and J by 4 bases, 11 bases remained unmatched. Germline V gene sequence: CDR1 SQVTM, CDR2 ANQGSEA. CDR3 sequence reads: CSVARGAGGADTQYF. The DNA for the CDR3 is TGCAGCGTCGCCCGAGGGGCGGGGGGGGCAGATACGCAGTATTTT.

This chain uses TRBV7-3 with TRBJ1-1; D is unresolved. Germline CDR1 is SGHTA and CDR2 is FQGTGA. The CDR3 length is 14 residues. V lost 2 bases and J lost 5, with 12 bases in between. As DNA, the CDR3 is TGTGCCAGCAGCTTAGACGGATCGCGGACTGAAGCTTTCTTT. As protein: CASSLDGSRTEAFF.

The chain recombines TRBV11-3 with TRBJ2-1; 13 nucleotides line up with TRBD2. J lost 8 bases, V lost 5 bases, and 6 bases had no gene match. Per the germline V gene, CDR1 is SGHNT and CDR2 is YENEEA. This CDR3 has 15 amino acids. CDR3: CASSQGTSGDDEQFF. CDR3 DNA: TGTGCCAGCAGCCAAGGGACTAGCGGGGATGATGAGCAGTTCTTC. Variable domain in full (rest from reference TRBV11-3 and TRBJ2-1): EAGVVQSPRYKIIEKKQPVAFWCNPISGHNTLYWYLQNLGQGPELLIRYENEEAVDDSQLPKDRFSAERLKGVDSTLKIQPAELGDSAVYLCASSQGTSGDDEQFFGPGTRLTVL.

This chain joins TRBV6-8 and TRBJ2-5; TRBD2 matches 10 bases. The end of the DNA is better explained by TRBJ2-7, so the J call may be wrong. Looked up from germline, CDR1 is MNHGY and CDR2 is SAAAGT. This CDR3 comprises 18 residues. The DNA for the CDR3 is TGTGCCAGCAGCCAAAATACAGCAGCGGGAGGGCCTCCCTACGAGCAGTACTTC. It is translated as CASSQNTAAGGPPYEQYF.